This T cell receptor (beta chain) was recorded in a study of T cells in Graves' hyperthyroidism and ophthalmopathy. Using RNA transcripts as the source, TCR beta CDR3 regions were amplified. TCR CDR3 regions were first amplified by RT-PCR with HTBI primers. TCRdb called the multiplex PCR reads again in MiXCR, with one record for every CDR3 protein. The data hold about 110,000 distinct CDR3 sequences, with 15% to 20% observed a single time. Per the germline V gene, CDR1 is DFQATT and CDR2 is SNEGSKA (reference sequence). The CDR3 runs to 13 residues. The ends lost 5 bases at V and 1 base at J; junction bases unmatched: 2. Each patient was aged 18 to 65 and had newly diagnosed hyperthyroidism of under 2 months' duration. Clinical symptoms, serum thyroxine, TRAb, thyroid ultrasound and orbital computed tomography established diagnosis. This clonotype was detected many times.

The sequence derives from a woman aged 50 to 65 with Graves' hyperthyroidism. V and J are TRBV20-1 and TRBJ2-3; 8 positions match TRBD2. Sequenced input: blood. The CDR3 loop is CSALTSGTDTQYF. Here the CDR3 DNA reads TGCAGTGCTCTGACTAGCGGCACAGATACGCAGTATTTT.